One sample yielded the 12 T cell receptor beta chains listed below, sequenced in a study of T cells after yellow fever vaccination. TCRdb passed the 5' RACE reads through MiXCR, listing each CDR3 protein once. The sample has around 340,000 distinct CDR3 sequences; more than 8.5% are singletons. Specimen: PBMCs, collected on the day of the first yellow fever vaccination. All receptors derive from a man aged 18 to 29 who received the YFV17D yellow fever vaccine.

The rearrangement joins TRBV7-3 to TRBJ2-1, with TRBD2 as a possible D gene (5 bases). The CDR3 spans 16 residues. V was trimmed by 0 bases and J by 3 bases, leaving 12 bases between them. The V gene's germline CDR1 is SGHTA and CDR2 FQGTGA. DNA for the CDR3: TGTGCCAGCAGCTTAACTCCGGGGAGCCTCTACAATGAGCAGTTCTTC. This translates into CASSLTPGSLYNEQFF.

J is TRBJ2-3 and V is TRBV29-1; 13 bases are a match to TRBD2. The CDR3 is 17 amino acids. CDR1 is SQVTM, CDR2 ANQGSEA, per germline. With 5 bases clipped from V and 4 bases from J, the junction kept 12 bases outside the gene matches. The CDR3 loop is CSVFRTSGGIGADTQYF. In DNA form, the CDR3 reads TGCAGCGTTTTTCGGACTAGCGGGGGCATCGGAGCAGATACGCAGTATTTT.

This clonotype was seen repeatedly, ten times or more. The chain links TRBV11-2 to TRBJ1-2; 8 nucleotides match TRBD1. The V and J ends lost 5 bases and 6 bases, in that order; junction bases with no gene match: 8. The CDR3 length is 14 residues. Germline V gives CDR1 SGHAT, CDR2 FQNNGV. DNA of the CDR3: TGTGCCAGCAGCCGAAACCCAGGGGGCGATGGCTACACCTTC. Its translation: CASSRNPGGDGYTF.

This clonotype was found many times. The chain combines TRBV7-2 with TRBJ1-6; tentative D call: TRBD1 (6 bases). The length of the CDR3 is 13 residues. The V gene's germline CDR1 is SGHTA and CDR2 FQGNSA. The V gene lost 5 bases and the J gene lost 14 bases, with 16 bases spanning the gap. The DNA of the CDR3 is TGTGCCAGCAGCGAGACGACAGGTCGGGCCCTCCACTTT. Translation: CASSETTGRALHF.

The V gene is TRBV4-3, the J gene TRBJ1-1, with 7 bases fitting TRBD1. From germline, CDR1 is LGHNA and CDR2 YSLEER. Trimming cost V 4 bases and J 2 bases; bases outside gene matches: 10. The CDR3 length is 16 residues. CDR3 nucleotide sequence: TGCGCCAGCAGCCCCCACGCTGGACAGGAAAACACTGAAGCTTTCTTT. Translating it yields CASSPHAGQENTEAFF.

The rearrangement joins TRBV9 to TRBJ1-1; D ambiguous. The germline CDR1 and CDR2 sequences are SGDLS and YYNGEE. The germline V and J ends were trimmed by 0 bases and 2 bases, with 11 bases remaining between them. The CDR3 has 15 amino acids. Written as DNA, the CDR3 is TGTGCCAGCAGCGTAGAAGGGTTCGTCAACACTGAAGCTTTCTTT. Its translation is CASSVEGFVNTEAFF.

A remark on this clonotype: A much larger clone is a single base away; this may be a read error. CDR3 sequence reads: CASSTRDRGQTGEPFF. CDR3 coding DNA: TGTGCCAGCAGCACCCGCGACAGGGGGCAAACCGGGGAGCCGTTTTTT. J is TRBJ2-2 and V is TRBV7-8; TRBD1 matches 10 bases. The CDR3 runs 16 residues. Germline V lookup: CDR1 SGHVS, CDR2 FQNEAQ. Filled out from reference TRBV7-8 and TRBJ2-2, the complete variable domain reads GAGVSQSPRYKVAKRGQDVALRCDPISGHVSLFWYQQALGQGPEFLTYFQNEAQLDKSGLPSDRFFAERPEGSVSTLKIQRTQQEDSAVYLCASSTRDRGQTGEPFFGEGSRLTVL.

This clonotype was seen only a few times. This chain links TRBV7-9 with TRBJ2-1; 7 bases are a match to TRBD1. Germline V gene data show CDR1 as SEHNR and CDR2 as FQNEAQ (reference sequence). J was trimmed by 1 base and V by 3 bases; bases with no gene match: 6. This CDR3 spans 16 amino acids. CDR3 DNA sequence: TGTGCCAGCAGCTTGCCGGGACAGTATTCCTACAATGAGCAGTTCTTC. Its protein product is CASSLPGQYSYNEQFF. The variable domain in full, completed from reference TRBV7-9 and TRBJ2-1, reads DTGVSQNPRHKITKRGQNVTFRCDPISEHNRLYWYRQTLGQGPEFLTYFQNEAQLEKSRLLSDRFSAERPKGSFSTLEIQRTEQGDSAMYLCASSLPGQYSYNEQFFGPGTRLTVL.

This clonotype has just a few counts. This rearrangement joins TRBV5-4 to TRBJ1-6, with D perhaps matching TRBD1 (5 bases). Germline V CDR1 and CDR2: SGHNT, YYREEE (reference sequence). The CDR3 consists of 14 residues. Trimming removed 0 bases at V and 9 bases at J, with 10 bases between. This CDR3 reads CASSLDRFFSPLHF. In nucleotides, the CDR3 is TGTGCCAGCAGCTTGGACAGGTTTTTTTCACCCCTCCACTTT.

This chain joins TRBV11-2 and TRBJ2-3; no definite D call. CDR1 and CDR2 (germline): SGHAT, FQNNGV. V was trimmed by 2 bases and J by 6 bases, leaving 9 bases between them. The CDR3 is made up of 13 amino acids. CDR3 region: CASSLRESDTQYF. DNA of the CDR3: TGTGCCAGCAGCTTAAGAGAGTCGGATACGCAGTATTTT.

The chain has TRBV6-5 and TRBJ1-6, with TRBD1 as a possible D gene (6 bases). The germline gives CDR1 MNHEY, CDR2 SVGAGI. The CDR3 sequence is 12 residues long. Trimming shortened V by 10 bases and J by 5 bases, and 9 bases separated the two germline ends. The CDR3, as DNA: TGTGCCACATGGGACAATAATTCACCCCTCCACTTT. This gives the protein CATWDNNSPLHF.

This clonotype was detected a few times. The CDR3 DNA sequence: TGTGCCAGCAGCAACGGCAGGGGAGCCTACGAGCAGTACTTC. Encoded protein: CASSNGRGAYEQYF. The V call is TRBV7-6, the J call TRBJ2-7, with D maybe TRBD1 (6 bases). Deletions cut 5 bases from V and 2 bases from J, with 13 bases between. Per the germline V gene, CDR1 is SGHVS and CDR2 is FNYEAQ. The CDR3 sequence is 14 residues long.